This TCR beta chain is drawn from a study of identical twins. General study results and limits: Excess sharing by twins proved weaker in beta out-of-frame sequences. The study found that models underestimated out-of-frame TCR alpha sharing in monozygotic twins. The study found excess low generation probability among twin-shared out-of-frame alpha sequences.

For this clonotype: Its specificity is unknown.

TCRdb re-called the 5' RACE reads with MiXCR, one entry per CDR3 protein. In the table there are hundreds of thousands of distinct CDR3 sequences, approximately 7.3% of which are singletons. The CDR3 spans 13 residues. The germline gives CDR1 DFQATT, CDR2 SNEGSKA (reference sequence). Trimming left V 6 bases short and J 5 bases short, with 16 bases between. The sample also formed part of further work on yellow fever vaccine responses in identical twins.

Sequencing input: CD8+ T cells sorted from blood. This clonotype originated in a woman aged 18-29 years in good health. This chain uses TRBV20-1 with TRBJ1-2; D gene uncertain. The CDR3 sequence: CSAETKELYGYTF. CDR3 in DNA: TGCAGTGCGGAGACAAAAGAATTATATGGCTACACCTTC.